Listed here are 30 T cell receptor beta chains from one sample, sequenced in a study of monozygotic twins with inflammatory bowel disease. TCRdb reprocessed the 5' RACE reads and stores each CDR3 protein as one record, lacking DNA. The table lists more than 350,000 distinct CDR3 sequences, with 2% to 3% in the top ten. The sequenced sample was blood. These TCRs come from a human donor with ulcerative colitis or Crohn's disease, or a healthy co-twin of an affected twin (not recorded which).

The chain has TRBV30 and TRBJ2-1. This CDR3 contains 13 residues. Germline lookup yields CDR1 GTSNPN and CDR2 SVGIG (reference sequence). CDR3 amino acids: CAWSVSAYNEQFF.

The gene calls are TRBV20-1 and TRBJ1-2; TCRdb's D call of TRBD1 is untestable without DNA. Germline values: CDR1 DFQATT, CDR2 SNEGSKA (reference sequence). The CDR3 consists of 13 residues. The CDR3: CSARVAGGYGYTF.

This chain links TRBV4-3 with TRBJ2-7; the D gene TCRdb calls, TRBD1, cannot be checked with no DNA. CDR3 length: 15 amino acids. Germline CDR1 LGHNA, CDR2 YSLEER. The CDR3 sequence is CASSQETGDSYEQYF.

The V call is TRBV15, the J call TRBJ2-1; TCRdb lists TRBD1, though no DNA is available to test this call. The CDR3 loop spans 14 amino acids. The germline V gene encodes CDR1 LNHNV and CDR2 YYDKDF (reference sequence). The CDR3 loop reads CATSSTRLSTGQFF.

The V gene is TRBV20-1, the J gene TRBJ1-2; TCRdb picks TRBD1, but there is no DNA to check that call. CDR1 is DFQATT and CDR2 is SNEGSKA in the germline V gene (reference sequence). This CDR3 has 12 residues. CDR3 in amino acids: CSATTGGHGYTF.

CDR3 residues: CASRGGDEQFF. This chain links TRBV4-1 with TRBJ2-1; the D call from TCRdb, TRBD1, cannot be confirmed without DNA. CDR3 size: 11 residues. The germline V gene encodes CDR1 MGHRA and CDR2 YSYEKL.

The genes are TRBV29-1 and TRBJ1-2. Germline V gives CDR1 SQVTM, CDR2 ANQGSEA. This CDR3 is 12 amino acids long. CDR3 protein: CSAHQVAYGYTF.

This rearrangement joins TRBV29-1 to TRBJ2-1; TCRdb outputs TRBD2, but without DNA this stays unchecked. This CDR3 comprises 15 residues. Per the germline V gene, CDR1 is SQVTM and CDR2 is ANQGSEA. The CDR3: CTYAEGQGPYNEQFF.

The genes are TRBV6-5 and TRBJ2-5; TCRdb designates TRBD2, a call that cannot be tested without DNA. This CDR3 is built from 14 residues. CDR1 is MNHEY, CDR2 SVGAGI, per germline. This CDR3 is CASSYSGRRETQYF.

This chain links TRBV6-5 with TRBJ2-2; TCRdb's assignment of TRBD1 cannot be checked, as there is no DNA. Per the germline V gene, CDR1 is MNHEY and CDR2 is SVGAGI. CDR3 length equals 18 residues. The CDR3 spells CASSYRLPGQGNTGELFF.

The chain couples TRBV29-1 to TRBJ2-2; TCRdb's assignment of TRBD1 cannot be checked, as there is no DNA. Germline CDR1 SQVTM, CDR2 ANQGSEA. The CDR3 consists of 15 residues. CDR3 protein: CSVVSGSLNTGELFF.

The chain links TRBV5-1 to TRBJ2-2; the D gene TCRdb calls, TRBD1, cannot be checked with no DNA. In germline, CDR1 is SGHRS, CDR2 YFSETQ. CDR3 length equals 17 residues. CDR3 amino acids: CASSQNPTGMGPGELFF.

The chain uses TRBV19 and TRBJ2-1. Germline loops: CDR1 LNHDA, CDR2 SQIVND (reference sequence). The CDR3 spans 16 residues. The CDR3: CASSIAAGGPYNEQFF.

V is TRBV19 and J is TRBJ2-7; the D gene TCRdb calls, TRBD2, cannot be checked with no DNA. The CDR3 covers 14 residues. The germline V gene encodes CDR1 LNHDA and CDR2 SQIVND (reference sequence). CDR3 loop: CATALRGTSYEQYF.

V gene TRBV3-1 combines with J gene TRBJ1-3. In germline, CDR1 is LGHDT, CDR2 YNNKEL (reference sequence). The CDR3 sequence is 14 residues long. CDR3 protein: CAIAQTGSGNTIYF. Supplemented by reference TRBV3-1 and TRBJ1-3, the full variable domain reads DTAVSQTPKYLVTQMGNDKSIKCEQNLGHDTMYWYKQDSKKFLKIMFSYNNKELIINETVPNRFSPKSPDKAHLNLHINSLELGDSAVYFCAIAQTGSGNTIYFGEGSWLTVV.

V gene TRBV12-3 or TRBV12-4 combines with J gene TRBJ1-5. CDR3 length: 17 amino acids. The CDR3 here is CASSRDPVSYSNQPQHF.

V and J are TRBV20-1 and TRBJ2-5. The CDR3 runs to 13 residues. Germline CDR1 and CDR2: DFQATT and SNEGSKA (reference sequence). This CDR3 reads CSALIRYQETQHF.

The chain employs TRBV18 and TRBJ1-1; TCRdb proposes TRBD1, but this gene call is untestable without DNA. The germline V gene encodes CDR1 KGHSH and CDR2 LQKENI. The CDR3 consists of 15 residues. This chain's CDR3 is CASSRDRGPSTEAFF. Full variable domain (rest looked up from reference TRBV18 and TRBJ1-1): NAGVMQNPRHLVRRRGQEARLRCSPMKGHSHVYWYRQLPEEGLKFMVYLQKENIIDESGMPKERFSAEFPKEGPSILRIQQVVRGDSAAYFCASSRDRGPSTEAFFGQGTRLTVV.

The chain has TRBV7-3 and TRBJ2-1; TCRdb's D gene call, TRBD1, goes unchecked for lack of DNA. From germline, CDR1 is SGHTA and CDR2 FQGTGA. CDR3 length: 16 residues. CDR3 sequence: CASSPKGGSSYNEQFF.

The chain couples TRBV11-2 to TRBJ1-1. CDR3 length: 15 residues. The V gene's germline CDR1 is SGHAT and CDR2 FQNNGV. CDR3 residues: CASRRPGGFGTEAFF.

This sequence joins TRBV5-1 and TRBJ1-1; the TCRdb D gene call, TRBD1, has no DNA to confirm it. The CDR3 contains 15 residues. The V gene's germline CDR1 is SGHRS and CDR2 YFSETQ. CDR3 protein: CASSFGGQVNTEAFF. Combining the CDR3 with reference TRBV5-1 and TRBJ1-1 gives the whole variable domain KAGVTQTPRYLIKTRGQQVTLSCSPISGHRSVSWYQQTPGQGLQFLFEYFSETQRNKGNFPGRFSGRQFSNSRSEMNVSTLELGDSALYLCASSFGGQVNTEAFFGQGTRLTVV.

This sequence joins TRBV7-2 and TRBJ2-7; the TRBD2 assignment by TCRdb is unverifiable without DNA. The CDR3 totals 14 residues. Germline assignment: CDR1 SGHTA and CDR2 FQGNSA. The chain's CDR3 is CASSLASGGGEQYF.

V usage is TRBV5-1 and J usage is TRBJ1-1; TCRdb returns TRBD1, unconfirmable since there is no DNA. Germline-derived CDR1 and CDR2 are SGHRS and YFSETQ. CDR3 size: 18 residues. CDR3 sequence reads: CASSPRTGGGLGNTEAFF.

V and J are TRBV7-2 and TRBJ2-2; TCRdb returns TRBD1, unconfirmable since there is no DNA. The CDR3 length is 15 residues. The V gene's germline CDR1 is SGHTA and CDR2 FQGNSA. This CDR3 is CASSLPGGASGELFF.

The chain has TRBV7-2 and TRBJ2-2; TCRdb designates TRBD1, a call that cannot be tested without DNA. The CDR3 length is 16 residues. Germline CDR1 is SGHTA and CDR2 is FQGNSA. The CDR3 loop reads CASSLEGATNTGELFF.

V is TRBV20-1 and J is TRBJ1-1. The V gene's germline CDR1 is DFQATT and CDR2 SNEGSKA (reference sequence). This CDR3 spans 12 amino acids. CDR3 protein: CSARKVNTEAFF.

The chain has TRBV20-1 and TRBJ2-1; the TRBD1 assignment by TCRdb is unverifiable without DNA. Germline values: CDR1 DFQATT, CDR2 SNEGSKA (reference sequence). The CDR3 extends over 13 amino acids. CDR3 region: CSAREPQGHEQFF.

The rearrangement links TRBV10-3 to TRBJ2-5; TCRdb picks TRBD1, but there is no DNA to check that call. Germline CDR1 is ENHRY and CDR2 is SYGVKD. The CDR3 contains 12 residues. The CDR3 spells CAIQGAEETQYF.

The chain recombines TRBV6-1 with TRBJ1-1; TCRdb calls TRBD1, which cannot be checked without DNA. This CDR3 region has 16 residues. Germline-derived CDR1 and CDR2 are MNHNS and SASEGT. CDR3 region: CASSDPGSTRGTEAFF.

V and J are TRBV6-2 or TRBV6-3 and TRBJ2-2. Germline V CDR1 and CDR2: MNHEY, SVGEGT. CDR3 size: 16 residues. CDR3 sequence: CASISGERTNTGELFF.